These 27 T cell receptor beta chains originate from one sample sequenced in a study of long-term antiretroviral therapy in people with HIV. Survey-level immunoSEQ v3.0 assays were run. Assay: immunoSEQ multiplex PCR; the TCRdb copy retains only in-frame clones and omits some. Of around 4,500 clones in the sample, around nine tenths were seen once. The material sequenced was unsorted PBMCs, taken 1.3 years after starting antiretroviral therapy. The source is a woman between 45 and 60 years old with HIV.

DNA for the CDR3: TGTGCCTGGAGTGTACGCAAGGACCTAGCCAAAAACATTCAGTACTTC. This encodes CAWSVRKDLAKNIQYF. V usage is TRBV30 and J usage is TRBJ2-4, with D unresolved. The germline gives CDR1 GTSNPN, CDR2 SVGIG (reference sequence). With 0 bases removed from V and 0 bases from J, the gap between germline ends came to 12 bases. This CDR3 region has 16 residues.

This chain links TRBV27 with TRBJ1-2; D not certain. V was trimmed by 4 bases and J by 6 bases, leaving 12 bases between them. The CDR3 has 13 amino acids. Germline V CDR1 and CDR2: MNHEY, SMNVEV (reference sequence). The CDR3 is CASSYKGVDGYTF. In DNA, the CDR3 is TGTGCCAGCAGTTATAAGGGAGTGGATGGCTACACCTTC.

The genes are TRBV18 and TRBJ2-2; 8 nucleotides align to TRBD2. Germline V CDR1 and CDR2: KGHSH, LQKENI. V shed 4 bases and J 2 bases; nucleotides not matched to a gene: 3. The CDR3 contains 15 residues. Here the CDR3 DNA reads TGTGCCAGCTCACGTAGCGGGGACAACACCGGGGAGCTGTTTTTT. It translates to CASSRSGDNTGELFF.

The chain couples TRBV28 to TRBJ2-7; D is perhaps TRBD2 (5 bases). The CDR3 is 12 residues long. Germline CDR1 and CDR2: MDHEN and SYDVKM. Trimming shortened V by 2 bases and J by 3 bases, and 5 bases separated the two germline ends. CDR3 in amino acids: CASSLGGYEQYF. As DNA, the CDR3 is TGTGCCAGCAGTTTAGGAGGCTACGAGCAGTACTTC. The full variable domain, its missing parts supplied by reference TRBV28 and TRBJ2-7, is DVKVTQSSRYLVKRTGEKVFLECVQDMDHENMFWYRQDPGLGLRLIYFSYDVKMKEKGDIPEGYSVSREKKERFSLILESASTNQTSMYLCASSLGGYEQYFGPGTRLTVT.

CDR3 sequence (DNA): TGTGCCAGCAGGCCCCCGGGCTCTGGGGCCAACGTCCTGACTTTC. It specifies CASRPPGSGANVLTF. V and J are TRBV28 and TRBJ2-6, with D uncertain. Between the trimmed V and J ends, which lost 6 bases and 0 bases, there was a span of 9 bases. Germline lookup yields CDR1 MDHEN and CDR2 SYDVKM. The CDR3 covers 15 residues.

The chain joins TRBV29-1 to TRBJ1-2; D is possibly TRBD1 (6 bases). The CDR3 spans 12 residues. Germline lookup yields CDR1 SQVTM and CDR2 ANQGSEA. Trimming removed 6 bases at V and 11 bases at J, with 19 bases between. The CDR3 protein is CSVLQTDSSYTF. The CDR3 DNA sequence: TGCAGCGTACTCCAAACGGACAGCTCTTACACCTTC. The whole variable domain, filled in from reference TRBV29-1 and TRBJ1-2, reads SAVISQKPSRDICQRGTSLTIQCQVDSQVTMMFWYRQQPGQSLTLIATANQGSEATYESGFVIDKFPISRPNLTFSTLTVSNMSPEDSSIYLCSVLQTDSSYTFGSGTRLTVV.

The chain has TRBV4-1 and TRBJ1-6; D unresolved. The CDR3 is made up of 16 amino acids. CDR1 and CDR2 from the germline V gene are MGHRA and YSYEKL. Trimming stripped 2 bases from V and 3 bases from J, with 11 bases between. CDR3 in DNA: TGCGCCAGCAGCCAATTAGGGCGGATCTATAATTCACCCCTCCACTTT. Protein: CASSQLGRIYNSPLHF.

V and J are TRBV7-3 and TRBJ2-1; D is possibly TRBD1 (7 bases). V was trimmed by 5 bases and J by 8 bases, leaving 25 bases between them. Germline V gene sequence: CDR1 SGHTA, CDR2 FQGTGA. The CDR3 covers 17 residues. The DNA for the CDR3 is TGTGCCAGCAGCCCCACCCGGCGCGGGGACCAGGGGGATGAGCAGTTCTTC. Translating gives CASSPTRRGDQGDEQFF.

This sequence joins TRBV4-1 and TRBJ2-1, with 9 nucleotides matching TRBD2. With V trimmed by 2 bases and J by 9 bases, 14 bases remained unmatched. From germline, CDR1 is MGHRA and CDR2 YSYEKL. The CDR3 covers 17 residues. The CDR3 is CASSQREGAGGQTEQFF. For the CDR3, the DNA is TGCGCCAGCAGCCAACGGGAGGGGGCGGGGGGGCAGACTGAGCAGTTCTTC.

In this sample, this clone turned up a few times. The chain links TRBV7-9 to TRBJ1-4; D gene unclear. The germline V and J ends were trimmed by 9 bases and 0 bases, with 8 bases remaining between them. CDR1 is SEHNR, CDR2 FQNEAQ, per germline (reference sequence). This CDR3 comprises 13 residues. The CDR3, as DNA: TGTGCCAGTGGGTTTGCAACTAATGAAAAACTGTTTTTT. This gives the protein CASGFATNEKLFF.

V gene TRBV18 combines with J gene TRBJ1-1; no definite D call. V gave up 4 bases and J gave up 3 bases, with 12 bases separating them. CDR1 and CDR2 (germline): KGHSH, LQKENI. The CDR3 has 14 residues. The CDR3 is CASSLGRLDTEAFF. DNA for the CDR3: TGTGCCAGCTCACTAGGACGGCTTGACACTGAAGCTTTCTTT.

J is TRBJ1-6 and V is TRBV2; 8 positions agree with TRBD1. Germline trimming cut 4 bases from V and 7 bases from J; bases unmatched to any gene: 9. Germline V gene data show CDR1 as SNHLY and CDR2 as FYNNEI. The CDR3 runs to 16 residues. CDR3 nucleotide sequence: TGTGCCAGCAGTGGACCCCGCCCAGGGGGCAATTCACCCCTCCACTTT. Its protein product is CASSGPRPGGNSPLHF.

V and J are TRBV6-1 and TRBJ1-5; D is perhaps TRBD1 (5 bases). V lost 11 bases to trimming and J lost 4 bases, with 18 bases between them. CDR1 is MNHNS, CDR2 SASEGT, per germline. CDR3 length equals 14 residues. CDR3 region: CAGAARGGNQPQHF. CDR3 in DNA: TGTGCCGGCGCGGCGCGGGGCGGGAATCAGCCCCAGCATTTT.

The chain carries TRBV6-1 and TRBJ2-4; TRBD1 might be the D (5 bases). The CDR3 totals 17 residues. V was pared by 4 bases and J by 0 bases, with 16 bases between. Germline V lookup: CDR1 MNHNS, CDR2 SASEGT. The CDR3 nucleotides read TGTGCCAGCAGTGGAAAGCCTCCGACAGCAGCCAAAAACATTCAGTACTTC. Its translation is CASSGKPPTAAKNIQYF.

The rearrangement joins TRBV5-1 to TRBJ2-3, with 9 bases lining up with TRBD2. This CDR3 has 15 amino acids. The trim removed 1 base at V and 5 bases at J, leaving 5 bases unmatched. CDR1 is SGHRS, CDR2 YFSETQ, per germline. The CDR3 sequence: CASSLFAGGLDTQYF. The CDR3 region has the DNA TGCGCCAGCAGCTTGTTCGCGGGGGGGTTAGATACGCAGTATTTT.

The rearrangement uses TRBV10-1 and TRBJ1-1; perhaps TRBD1 as D (5 bases). The length of the CDR3 is 13 residues. From germline, CDR1 is WNHNN and CDR2 SYGVQD (reference sequence). V was shortened by 5 bases and J by 6 bases, with 13 bases between the two germline ends. DNA for the CDR3: TGCGCCAGCAGTCTGGGGCGTGGGTCTGAAGCTTTCTTT. Translated: CASSLGRGSEAFF.

The chain combines TRBV9 with TRBJ2-1; D gene uncertain. Germline loops: CDR1 SGDLS, CDR2 YYNGEE. V was clipped by 3 bases and J by 5 bases, with 12 bases between them. This CDR3 is 14 amino acids long. CDR3: CASSGQALNNEQFF. CDR3 nucleotides: TGTGCCAGCAGCGGGCAGGCACTTAACAATGAGCAGTTCTTC.

This clone was detected only once. The V gene is TRBV6-6, the J gene TRBJ2-7; D may correspond to TRBD1 or TRBD2 (5 bases each). Trimming shortened V by 3 bases and J by 1 base, and 13 bases separated the two germline ends. CDR3 length equals 15 residues. Germline-derived CDR1 and CDR2 are MNHNY and SVGAGI (reference sequence). The CDR3, as DNA: TGTGCCAGCAGTTATGGGACGCCATTATCCTACGAGCAGTACGTC. Its translation is CASSYGTPLSYEQYV.

The chain links TRBV5-8 to TRBJ2-7; 9 positions match TRBD1. V dropped 0 bases and J dropped 12; count of bases not matched to a gene: 4. The CDR3 covers 12 residues. Germline V gene sequence: CDR1 SGHTS, CDR2 YDEGEE. CDR3 in DNA: TGTGCCAGCAGCTTGGGGACAGGGGTCCGGTACTTC. Protein sequence: CASSLGTGVRYF.

The V gene is TRBV19, the J gene TRBJ1-5; the D gene is possibly TRBD1 (6 bases). This CDR3 region has 15 residues. CDR1 is LNHDA, CDR2 SQIVND, per germline (reference sequence). V was clipped by 10 bases and J by 7 bases, with 23 bases between them. CDR3 bases: TGTGCCAATAGGATCTCGAACAGGGATTACCAGCCCCAGCATTTT. This encodes CANRISNRDYQPQHF. Combining the CDR3 with reference TRBV19 and TRBJ1-5 gives the whole variable domain DGGITQSPKYLFRKEGQNVTLSCEQNLNHDAMYWYRQDPGQGLRLIYYSQIVNDFQKGDIAEGYSVSREKKESFPLTVTSAQKNPTAFYLCANRISNRDYQPQHFGDGTRLSIL.

This chain uses TRBV13 with TRBJ2-4, with D possibly TRBD2 on 5 matching bases. Trimming pared 1 base from V and 9 bases from J, leaving 10 bases between. Germline V gene lookup returns CDR1 PRHDT and CDR2 FYEKMQ (reference sequence). The CDR3 extends over 13 amino acids. The chain's CDR3 is CASSLDLRGIQYF. As DNA, the CDR3 is TGTGCCAGCAGCTTAGACCTACGGGGCATTCAGTACTTC.

This chain connects TRBV5-1 to TRBJ1-6; tentatively, D is TRBD1 (5 bases). In germline, CDR1 is SGHRS, CDR2 YFSETQ. The CDR3 has 15 amino acids. Trimming left V 0 bases short and J 6 bases short, with 10 bases between. The CDR3 spells CASSLDQGGNSPLHF. Written as DNA, the CDR3 is TGCGCCAGCAGCTTGGACCAGGGAGGTAATTCACCCCTCCACTTT.

The V and J genes are TRBV7-6 and TRBJ2-3, with 7 bases fitting TRBD2. The CDR3 is made up of 16 amino acids. Unmatched junction bases numbered 3, after V lost 0 bases and J lost 0 bases. The germline CDR1 and CDR2 sequences are SGHVS and FNYEAQ. The CDR3 DNA follows: TGTGCCAGCAGCTTAGCTATGACTAGCAGCACAGATACGCAGTATTTT. Encoded protein: CASSLAMTSSTDTQYF.

The V gene is TRBV7-9, the J gene TRBJ2-7; TRBD1 is a possible D gene (6 bases). This CDR3 spans 13 amino acids. Germline CDR1 and CDR2: SEHNR and FQNEAQ (reference sequence). V lost 5 bases and J 2 bases, leaving 10 bases between the germline ends. The CDR3 here is CASSLQGTYEQYV. For the CDR3, the DNA is TGTGCCAGCAGCCTACAGGGCACCTACGAGCAGTACGTC.

J is TRBJ2-7 and V is TRBV9; 8 bases map to TRBD1. J gave up 0 bases and V 3 bases, and 2 bases lay outside the gene matches. The CDR3 has 14 residues. The germline CDR1 and CDR2 sequences are SGDLS and YYNGEE. The CDR3, as DNA: TGTGCCAGCAGCGGGGGACAGGTCTCCTACGAGCAGTACTTC. It specifies CASSGGQVSYEQYF.

This chain joins TRBV27 and TRBJ2-7; 10 bases align to TRBD2. CDR1 is MNHEY and CDR2 is SMNVEV in the germline V gene (reference sequence). V lost 5 bases to trimming and J lost 0 bases; unmatched junction nucleotides: 10. CDR3 length: 17 amino acids. The CDR3 protein is CASSLLSGGDSSYEQYV. The CDR3 region has the DNA TGTGCCAGCAGTCTCCTGAGCGGGGGGGATAGCTCCTACGAGCAGTACGTC.

This sequence joins TRBV10-1 and TRBJ2-3, with D possibly TRBD1 on 5 matching bases. The CDR3 is 15 amino acids. Germline CDR1 reads WNHNN; CDR2 reads SYGVQD (reference sequence). V lost 0 bases and J lost 1, with 8 bases in between. DNA of the CDR3: TGCGCCAGCAGTGAGTCAGGGGATGGCACAGATACGCAGTATTTT. Translation: CASSESGDGTDTQYF.